Listed below are T cell receptor beta chains from one sample, sequenced in a study of control samples from healthy donors and cancer patients. The data were produced by immunoSEQ multiplex PCR, yet TCRdb's version contains in-frame clones alone and is incomplete. The repertoire consists of some 120,000 clones, with roughly 93% occurring once and the leading ten covering 2.6%. Sequencing was performed on blood. Source of these receptors: a man under 40 in good health. Both conserved end residues are part of each CDR3. D genes are given only for firm matches. Size tells how often a clone was seen (once, few, many) or the class of an expanded clone, and some rows leave it out.

V gene	J gene	clone size	D gene	CDR3 protein	CDR3 DNA
TRBV18	TRBJ2-2	-	-	CASSPGLLYPGELFF	TGTGCCAGCTCACCAGGATTGTTGTACCCCGGGGAGCTGTTTTTT
TRBV30	TRBJ2-1	-	TRBD2	CAWSVRGGGAHEQFF	TGTGCCTGGAGTGTACGGGGCGGGGGGGCACATGAGCAGTTCTTC
TRBV2	TRBJ2-5	-	-	CASSPDSRTQYF	TGTGCCAGCAGTCCCGACAGTAGGACCCAGTACTTC
TRBV6-5	TRBJ2-3	-	-	CASSHTRTSTDTQYF	TGTGCCAGCAGTCATACTAGAACTAGCACAGATACGCAGTATTTT
TRBV18	TRBJ2-7	-	TRBD2	CASSPSGGNPYEQYF	TGTGCCAGCTCGCCCAGCGGGGGGAATCCCTACGAGCAGTACTTC
TRBV19	TRBJ2-5	-	-	CASRDRDGQETQYF	TGTGCCAGTAGAGATCGGGACGGCCAAGAGACCCAGTACTTC
TRBV6-5	TRBJ2-3	-	-	CASSYKDAYPGQYF	TGTGCCAGCAGTTACAAGGACGCGTACCCGGGGCAGTATTTT
TRBV6-5	TRBJ2-1	-	TRBD2	CASRGGGAPNEQFF	TGTGCCAGCAGAGGCGGGGGGGCGCCAAATGAGCAGTTCTTC
TRBV15	TRBJ2-3	once	TRBD2	CATSRDGGGGAADTQYF	TGTGCCACCAGCAGAGATGGGGGCGGGGGGGCCGCAGATACGCAGTATTTT
TRBV4-1	TRBJ2-2	-	-	CASSQTGAFAGELFF	TGCGCCAGCAGCCAGACCGGGGCCTTTGCGGGGGAGCTGTTTTTT
TRBV7-6	TRBJ1-1	-	-	CASSPDLSGNTEAFF	TGTGCCAGCAGCCCTGATCTTTCGGGGAACACTGAAGCTTTCTTT
TRBV5-6	TRBJ2-5	-	TRBD1	CASSLPTGQETQYF	TGTGCCAGCAGCCTACCGACAGGGCAAGAGACCCAGTACTTC
TRBV2	TRBJ2-7	-	-	CASSEAPGYEQYF	TGTGCCAGCAGTGAAGCCCCCGGCTACGAGCAGTACTTC
TRBV3-1/TRBV3-2	TRBJ1-2	-	-	CASSQEAGANYGYTF	TGTGCCAGCAGCCAAGAGGCAGGGGCAAACTATGGCTACACCTTC
TRBV2	TRBJ1-6	-	-	CASRGASSYNSPLHF	TGTGCCAGCAGAGGAGCGAGCTCCTATAATTCACCCCTCCACTTT
TRBV19	TRBJ2-4	-	TRBD1	CASSILRGTGTKNIQYF	TGTGCCAGTAGTATTCTAAGAGGGACAGGGACCAAAAACATTCAGTACTTC